This T cell receptor beta chain was sequenced in a study of T cells in tuberculosis. After thawing and overnight rest, PBMC were stained with GMM-loaded CD1B tetramer, viability dye and anti-CD3 for sorting. CD1B tetramers were loaded with Rhodococcus equi-derived C32 glucose monomycolate. The CDR3 is 14 residues long. Germline loops: CDR1 SGHAT, CDR2 FQNNGV. V shed 2 bases and J shed 8 bases, with 15 bases lying between them. In this sample, this clone turned up once. The protocol was immunoSEQ multiplex PCR, while the TCRdb copy is restricted to in-frame clones and leaves out a portion. Among around 60,000 clones, 81% were seen once, and the ten largest hold 10% to 15%.

The chain couples TRBV11-2 to TRBJ1-2; tentatively, D is TRBD1 (5 bases). This receptor was taken from an adult woman with latent tuberculosis. The sample taken for sequencing was CD1b-GMM tetramer-negative cells sorted from PBMCs. CDR3 protein: CASSLFYRRQGYTF. CDR3 DNA sequence: TGTGCCAGCAGCTTATTTTACAGGCGCCAGGGCTACACCTTC. Looking up the rest from reference TRBV11-2 and TRBJ1-2 gives the full variable domain: EAGVAQSPRYKIIEKRQSVAFWCNPISGHATLYWYQQILGQGPKLLIQFQNNGVVDDSQLPKDRFSAERLKGVDSTLKIQPAKLEDSAVYLCASSLFYRRQGYTFGSGTRLTVV.